The 23 T cell receptor beta chains below all came from one sample that was sequenced in a study of identical twins. TCRdb re-analysed the 5' RACE reads in MiXCR, keeping a single row per CDR3 protein. Here the sample spans 500,000 to 550,000 distinct CDR3 sequences, under 25% being singletons. The sample was also linked to a second study, of yellow fever vaccine responses in identical twins.

Material for sequencing was CD4+ T cells sorted from blood. The receptors were sampled from a woman aged 18-29 years in good health.

V usage is TRBV5-1 and J usage is TRBJ2-3, with 11 bases aligning to TRBD1. The V segment lost 6 bases and the J segment 5 bases; nucleotides outside the gene matches: 8. Germline V CDR1 and CDR2: SGHRS, YFSETQ. The CDR3 contains 15 residues. The CDR3: CASTRGQGAEDTQYF. As DNA, the CDR3 is TGCGCCAGCACCCGAGGACAGGGGGCAGAAGATACGCAGTATTTT.

The chain joins TRBV12-3 or TRBV12-4 to TRBJ1-6, with TRBD1 matching 7 bases. This CDR3 is built from 15 residues. V gave up 2 bases and J gave up 8 bases; unmatched junction bases: 6. CDR3 DNA: TGTGCCAGCAGTTTACTCGACAGGGTGGATTCACCCCTCCACTTT. Encoded protein: CASSLLDRVDSPLHF.

The chain has TRBV5-1 and TRBJ1-2; TRBD1 is a possible D gene (6 bases). Germline assignment: CDR1 SGHRS and CDR2 YFSETQ. This CDR3 contains 15 residues. V was clipped by 4 bases and J by 0 bases, with 13 bases between them. CDR3 sequence reads: CASSPGAVSNYGYTF. CDR3 coding DNA: TGCGCCAGCAGCCCGGGGGCAGTCTCTAACTATGGCTACACCTTC.

In its sample, this clonotype was seen a few times. The chain employs TRBV5-1 and TRBJ1-2, with D perhaps matching TRBD1 (6 bases). CDR1 and CDR2 (germline): SGHRS, YFSETQ. This CDR3 is 13 amino acids long. Trimming shortened V by 0 bases and J by 8 bases, and 11 bases separated the two germline ends. The CDR3, as DNA: TGCGCCAGCAGCTTGGCCGTGGGACAAGGCTACACCTTC. The encoded protein is CASSLAVGQGYTF. Combining the CDR3 with reference TRBV5-1 and TRBJ1-2 gives the whole variable domain KAGVTQTPRYLIKTRGQQVTLSCSPISGHRSVSWYQQTPGQGLQFLFEYFSETQRNKGNFPGRFSGRQFSNSRSEMNVSTLELGDSALYLCASSLAVGQGYTFGSGTRLTVV.

This clonotype was observed a few times. The chain has TRBV2 and TRBJ2-7; 7 bases are a match to TRBD1. This CDR3 is built from 12 residues. V was pared by 5 bases and J by 5 bases, with 3 bases of the junction left unmatched. Germline V gene data show CDR1 as SNHLY and CDR2 as FYNNEI. In DNA form, the CDR3 reads TGTGCCAGCAGTAAAACAGGGGACGAGCAGTACGTC. Translating it yields CASSKTGDEQYV.

J is TRBJ1-5 and V is TRBV6-1; 7 bases line up with TRBD1. The CDR3 spans 15 residues. The ends lost 3 bases at V and 6 bases at J; junction bases unmatched: 8. In germline, CDR1 is MNHNS, CDR2 SASEGT. CDR3 sequence: CASSDRGSESQPQHF. The DNA of the CDR3 is TGTGCCAGCAGTGACAGGGGGTCGGAATCTCAGCCCCAGCATTTT.

The chain employs TRBV11-2 and TRBJ2-1, with D maybe TRBD1 (6 bases). Trimming removed 1 base at V and 1 base at J, with 23 bases between. Germline CDR1 reads SGHAT; CDR2 reads FQNNGV. The CDR3 totals 20 residues. CDR3 DNA sequence: TGTGCCAGCAGCTTAGTTCGTTTACCCAGGGGTCATGTATCCTACAATGAGCAGTTCTTC. Protein sequence: CASSLVRLPRGHVSYNEQFF.

The rearrangement joins TRBV20-1 to TRBJ2-7; maybe TRBD1 (6 bases). CDR1 and CDR2 from the germline V gene are DFQATT and SNEGSKA (reference sequence). CDR3 length: 12 residues. The germline V and J ends were trimmed by 3 bases and 2 bases, with 8 bases remaining between them. CDR3 region: CSARDSTYEQYF. CDR3 DNA: TGCAGTGCTAGGGACAGCACCTACGAGCAGTACTTC.

This clonotype was observed a handful of times. The chain has TRBV2 and TRBJ2-5, with D unresolved. The V gene's germline CDR1 is SNHLY and CDR2 FYNNEI. V was clipped by 11 bases and J by 5 bases, with 12 bases between them. The CDR3 has 11 amino acids. CDR3 loop: CAPRVGETQYF. CDR3 bases: TGTGCCCCCCGGGTGGGGGAGACCCAGTACTTC.

The J gene is TRBJ2-3, the V gene TRBV2; maybe TRBD2 (5 bases). V lost 6 bases to trimming and J lost 4 bases, with 23 bases between them. The CDR3 has 17 amino acids. CDR1 SNHLY and CDR2 FYNNEI come from the germline V gene. In nucleotides, the CDR3 is TGTGCCAGCAGCATATCCGACTACTTGGACGGGGCAGATACGCAGTATTTT. It codes for CASSISDYLDGADTQYF.

The rearrangement links TRBV5-1 to TRBJ2-1; 10 nucleotides match TRBD2. Germline V gives CDR1 SGHRS, CDR2 YFSETQ. V lost 4 bases and J lost 0; bases outside the gene matches: 16. CDR3 length: 20 residues. For the CDR3, the DNA is TGCGCCAGCAGCCTTCGGACTAGCGGTAGTCTCAAGAGCTCCTACAATGAGCAGTTCTTC. It translates to CASSLRTSGSLKSSYNEQFF.

This clonotype has at least ten counts. This chain uses TRBV20-1 with TRBJ2-7, with 9 bases that match TRBD1. The CDR3 spans 14 residues. V shed 5 bases, J shed 2 bases, and the junction held 7 bases outside the gene matches. Germline assignment: CDR1 DFQATT and CDR2 SNEGSKA (reference sequence). In DNA form, the CDR3 reads TGCAGTGCTTCACCGGGACAGGGAGCCTACGAGCAGTACTTC. Protein sequence: CSASPGQGAYEQYF.

This clonotype came up a few times. The chain has TRBV5-1 and TRBJ2-1; no definite D call. This CDR3 is 12 amino acids long. CDR1 SGHRS and CDR2 YFSETQ come from the germline V gene. The V end lost 0 bases, the J end lost 7 bases, and 5 bases lay between the germline ends. The CDR3 region is CASSLDGNEQFF. CDR3 DNA: TGCGCCAGCAGCTTGGATGGAAATGAGCAGTTCTTC. The whole variable domain, filled in from reference TRBV5-1 and TRBJ2-1, reads KAGVTQTPRYLIKTRGQQVTLSCSPISGHRSVSWYQQTPGQGLQFLFEYFSETQRNKGNFPGRFSGRQFSNSRSEMNVSTLELGDSALYLCASSLDGNEQFFGPGTRLTVL.

This clonotype was counted only a few times. The chain uses TRBV7-8 and TRBJ1-4, with a weak D call TRBD1 (5 bases). From germline, CDR1 is SGHVS and CDR2 FQNEAQ. The ends were cut back, 3 bases at V and 8 bases at J, with 13 bases in the middle. The CDR3 length is 14 residues. CDR3 protein: CASSLGGGQEKLFF. CDR3 bases: TGTGCCAGCAGCTTGGGTGGGGGTCAGGAAAAACTGTTTTTT.

The genes are TRBV2 and TRBJ2-2, with D unclear. V lost 4 bases and J lost 2, with 11 bases in between. The germline V gene has CDR1 SNHLY and CDR2 FYNNEI. CDR3 length equals 15 residues. The CDR3 sequence: CASSVAVQNTGELFF. The CDR3 nucleotides are TGTGCCAGCAGTGTGGCAGTACAAAACACCGGGGAGCTGTTTTTT.

The rearrangement joins TRBV20-1 to TRBJ2-3; no reliable D call. Trimming took off 5 bases at V and 5 bases at J, with 17 bases between the two ends. The germline CDR1 and CDR2 sequences are DFQATT and SNEGSKA (reference sequence). The CDR3 totals 14 residues. The DNA of the CDR3 is TGCAGTGCTTTCCCTGGCCAAATGAGAGATACGCAGTATTTT. Amino acids: CSAFPGQMRDTQYF.

A few counts support this clonotype. The V and J genes are TRBV4-2 and TRBJ2-7; TRBD2 might be the D (6 bases). CDR1 is LGHNA, CDR2 YNFKEQ, per germline. V was cut by 2 bases and J by 2 bases, with 10 bases left in between. This CDR3 comprises 14 residues. The CDR3 sequence: CASSQSQRAYEQYF. As DNA, the CDR3 is TGTGCCAGCAGCCAATCCCAGCGGGCCTACGAGCAGTACTTC.

CDR3 sequence (DNA): TGTGCCACCCTCGGAGTTGGGTCGAATGAGCAGTTCTTC. The encoded protein is CATLGVGSNEQFF. The rearrangement uses TRBV24-1 and TRBJ2-1; D not resolved. CDR3 length: 13 amino acids. Germline CDR1 reads KGHDR; CDR2 reads SFDVKD. Trimming pared 9 bases from V and 7 bases from J, leaving 15 bases between.

This clonotype was found a few times. The chain recombines TRBV24-1 with TRBJ2-1; 7 bases are a match to TRBD2. In germline, CDR1 is KGHDR, CDR2 SFDVKD. This CDR3 is built from 16 residues. V was clipped by 2 bases and J by 0 bases; unmatched bases: 3. DNA of the CDR3: TGTGCCACCAGTGATTGGGAGGGGAGCTCCTACAATGAGCAGTTCTTC. Its translation is CATSDWEGSSYNEQFF.

This clonotype has just a few counts. The chain couples TRBV20-1 to TRBJ2-1; D uncertain. This CDR3 is 15 amino acids long. V was trimmed by 2 bases and J by 2 bases, leaving 13 bases between them. Per germline, CDR1 DFQATT and CDR2 SNEGSKA (reference sequence). The CDR3 is CSARNPGSPYNEQFF. CDR3 DNA sequence: TGCAGTGCTAGAAACCCAGGATCGCCCTACAATGAGCAGTTCTTC.

This clonotype has a handful of counts. The chain joins TRBV12-3 or TRBV12-4 to TRBJ2-7; D may match TRBD1 or TRBD2 (5 bases each). The V gene lost 8 bases and the J gene lost 6 bases, with 17 bases spanning the gap. CDR3 length: 13 residues. The CDR3 DNA reads as TGTGCCAGCGGACCCGGGAAGAGGGGCGAGCAGTACTTC. Its protein product is CASGPGKRGEQYF.

CDR3 region: CASLGQGEESPLHF. CDR3 in DNA: TGTGCCAGCCTCGGACAGGGGGAAGAGTCACCCCTCCACTTT. The chain is built from TRBV28 and TRBJ1-6; 10 nucleotides line up with TRBD1. Germline V gives CDR1 MDHEN, CDR2 SYDVKM. The CDR3 has 14 residues. The V gene end was trimmed by 8 bases and the J gene end by 10 bases; junction bases not matched to a gene: 8.

The chain recombines TRBV20-1 with TRBJ2-3, with TRBD1 identical over 11 bases. The germline gives CDR1 DFQATT, CDR2 SNEGSKA (reference sequence). The J segment lost 6 bases and the V segment lost 1 base, leaving 6 bases of the junction unmatched. This CDR3 has 15 amino acids. CDR3 residues: CSARGTGGGPDTQYF. The DNA of the CDR3 is TGCAGTGCTAGAGGGACAGGGGGCGGGCCGGATACGCAGTATTTT.